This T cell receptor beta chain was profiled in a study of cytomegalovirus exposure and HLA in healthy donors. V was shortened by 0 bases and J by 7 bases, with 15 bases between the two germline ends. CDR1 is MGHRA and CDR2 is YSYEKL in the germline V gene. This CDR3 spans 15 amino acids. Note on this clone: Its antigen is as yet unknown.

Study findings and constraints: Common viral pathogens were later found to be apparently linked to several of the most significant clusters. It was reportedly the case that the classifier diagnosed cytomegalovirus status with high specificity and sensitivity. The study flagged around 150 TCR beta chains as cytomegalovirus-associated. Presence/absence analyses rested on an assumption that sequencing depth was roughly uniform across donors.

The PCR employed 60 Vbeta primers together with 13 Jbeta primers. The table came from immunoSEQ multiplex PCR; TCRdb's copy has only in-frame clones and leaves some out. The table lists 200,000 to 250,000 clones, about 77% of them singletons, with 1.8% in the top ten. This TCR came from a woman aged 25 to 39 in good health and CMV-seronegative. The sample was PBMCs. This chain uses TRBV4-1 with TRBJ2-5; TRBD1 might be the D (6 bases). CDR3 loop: CASSQEPWGRGTQYF. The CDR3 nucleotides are TGCGCCAGCAGCCAAGAGCCATGGGGGCGTGGGACCCAGTACTTC.